This record covers a single T cell receptor beta chain. The antigen remains undetermined. This CDR3 is also generated by other DNA sequences in the sample. The data originate from a study of Ad26.COV2.S vaccination and SARS-CoV-2 variants. Notes on the study in general: Vaccine and placebo groups showed comparable non-spike TCR breadth.

TCRdb's copy holds only in-frame clones and misses some; the assay was immunoSEQ multiplex PCR. The top ten hold 1.9% of the sample, which has fewer than 400,000 clones, 70% to 90% seen once. Documented treatment: 15 to 20 received Ad26.COV2.S at low or high dose, single or two shots; roughly 5 received placebo; per-sample allocation not given. Sampling was performed 63 days after the first vaccine or placebo injection. Vaccine was an Ad26 vector expressing Wuhan-strain SARS-CoV-2 spike. Trimming took 1 base from V and 5 from J, leaving 8 bases between them. This CDR3 has 13 residues. The sequence was collected from a person aged 18-65 years who received the Ad26.COV2.S COVID-19 vaccine or a placebo. The sequenced sample was peripheral blood, obtained in a trial of Ad26.COV2.S vaccine versus placebo. The rearrangement uses TRBV12-3 or TRBV12-4 and TRBJ1-2; D not resolved. Here the CDR3 DNA reads TGTGCCAGCAGTTTAGGGGTATCGTATGGCTACACCTTC. Protein: CASSLGVSYGYTF.